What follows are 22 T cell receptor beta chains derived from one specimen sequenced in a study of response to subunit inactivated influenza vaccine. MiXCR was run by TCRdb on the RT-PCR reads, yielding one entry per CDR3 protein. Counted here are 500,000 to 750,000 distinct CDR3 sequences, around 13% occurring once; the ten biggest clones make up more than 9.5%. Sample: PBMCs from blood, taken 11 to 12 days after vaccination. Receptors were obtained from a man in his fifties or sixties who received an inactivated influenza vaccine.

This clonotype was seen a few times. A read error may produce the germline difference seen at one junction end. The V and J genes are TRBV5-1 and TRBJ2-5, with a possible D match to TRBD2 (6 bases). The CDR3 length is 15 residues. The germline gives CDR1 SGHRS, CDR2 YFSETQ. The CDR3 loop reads CASSFTPGDRIGGDF. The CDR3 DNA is TGCGCCAGCAGCTTTACACCGGGAGACCGGATTGGGGGAGACTTC.

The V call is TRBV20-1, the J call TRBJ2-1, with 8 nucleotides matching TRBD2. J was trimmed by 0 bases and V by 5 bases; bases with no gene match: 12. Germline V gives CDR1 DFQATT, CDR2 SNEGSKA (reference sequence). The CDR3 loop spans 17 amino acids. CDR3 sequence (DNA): TGCAGTGCTCCCCCGGCTAGCGGGCTTCGCTCCTACAATGAGCAGTTCTTC. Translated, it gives CSAPPASGLRSYNEQFF.

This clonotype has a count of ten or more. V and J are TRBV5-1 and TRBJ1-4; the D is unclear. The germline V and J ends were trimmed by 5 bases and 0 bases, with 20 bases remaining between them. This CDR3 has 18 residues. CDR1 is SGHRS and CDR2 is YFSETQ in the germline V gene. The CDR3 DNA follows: TGCGCCAGCAGTCATGGTTTGCGGAGAGGAACAACTAATGAAAAACTGTTTTTT. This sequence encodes CASSHGLRRGTTNEKLFF.

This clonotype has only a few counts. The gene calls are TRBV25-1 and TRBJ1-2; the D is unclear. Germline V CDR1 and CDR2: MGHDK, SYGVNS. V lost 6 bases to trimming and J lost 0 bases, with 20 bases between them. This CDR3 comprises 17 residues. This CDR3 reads CASRSGRKAASNYGYTF. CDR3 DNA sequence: TGTGCCAGCAGATCCGGAAGAAAGGCAGCTTCTAACTATGGCTACACCTTC.

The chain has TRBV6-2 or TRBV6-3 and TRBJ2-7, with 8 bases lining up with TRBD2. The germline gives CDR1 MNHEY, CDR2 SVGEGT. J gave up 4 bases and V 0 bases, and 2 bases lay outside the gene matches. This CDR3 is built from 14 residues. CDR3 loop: CASSYSSGVYEQYF. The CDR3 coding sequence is TGTGCCAGCAGTTACTCTAGCGGGGTATACGAGCAGTACTTC.

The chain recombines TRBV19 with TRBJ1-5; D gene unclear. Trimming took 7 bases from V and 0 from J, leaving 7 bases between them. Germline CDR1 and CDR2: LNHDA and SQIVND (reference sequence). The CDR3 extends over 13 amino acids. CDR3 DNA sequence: TGTGCCAGTAAAGGCTATAGCAATCAGCCCCAGCATTTT. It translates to CASKGYSNQPQHF. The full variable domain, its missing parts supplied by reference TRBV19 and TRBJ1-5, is DGGITQSPKYLFRKEGQNVTLSCEQNLNHDAMYWYRQDPGQGLRLIYYSQIVNDFQKGDIAEGYSVSREKKESFPLTVTSAQKNPTAFYLCASKGYSNQPQHFGDGTRLSIL.

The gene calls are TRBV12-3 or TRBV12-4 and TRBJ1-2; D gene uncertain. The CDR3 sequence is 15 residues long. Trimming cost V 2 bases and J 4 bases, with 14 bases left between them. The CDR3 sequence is CASSLREASLYGYTF. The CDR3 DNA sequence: TGTGCCAGCAGTTTAAGGGAAGCTTCTCTCTATGGCTACACCTTC.

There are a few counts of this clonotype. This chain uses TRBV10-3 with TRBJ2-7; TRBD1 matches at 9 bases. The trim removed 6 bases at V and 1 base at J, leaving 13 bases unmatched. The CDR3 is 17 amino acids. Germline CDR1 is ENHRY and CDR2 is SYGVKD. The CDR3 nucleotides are TGTGCCATCAGCGAACCTTCGGACAGGGGACTATCCTACGAGCAGTACTTC. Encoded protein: CAISEPSDRGLSYEQYF.

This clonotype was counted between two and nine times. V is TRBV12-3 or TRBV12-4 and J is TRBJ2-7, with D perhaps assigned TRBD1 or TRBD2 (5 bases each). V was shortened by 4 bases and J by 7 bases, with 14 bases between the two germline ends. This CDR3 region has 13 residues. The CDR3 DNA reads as TGTGCCAGCAGTTCCGGGACCCCCAGAGAGCAGTACTTC. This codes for CASSSGTPREQYF.

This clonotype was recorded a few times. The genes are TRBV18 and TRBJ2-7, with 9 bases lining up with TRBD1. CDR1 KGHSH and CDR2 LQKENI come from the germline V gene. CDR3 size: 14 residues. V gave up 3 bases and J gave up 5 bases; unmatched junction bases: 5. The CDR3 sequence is CASSPGQGVHEQYF. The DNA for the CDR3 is TGTGCCAGCTCACCGGGACAGGGAGTACACGAGCAGTACTTC.

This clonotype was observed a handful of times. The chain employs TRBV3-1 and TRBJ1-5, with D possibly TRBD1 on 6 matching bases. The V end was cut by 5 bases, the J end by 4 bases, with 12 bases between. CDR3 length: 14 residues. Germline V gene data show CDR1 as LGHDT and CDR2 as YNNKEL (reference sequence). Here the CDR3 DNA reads TGTGCCAGCAGCGTCAGGGGTTCGAATCAGCCCCAGCATTTT. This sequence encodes CASSVRGSNQPQHF.

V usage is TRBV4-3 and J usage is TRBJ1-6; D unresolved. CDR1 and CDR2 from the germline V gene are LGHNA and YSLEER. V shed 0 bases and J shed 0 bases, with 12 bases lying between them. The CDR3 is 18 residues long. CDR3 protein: CASSQDTPRSSYNSPLHF. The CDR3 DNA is TGCGCCAGCAGCCAAGATACCCCAAGGAGCTCCTATAATTCACCCCTCCACTTT.

Written as DNA, the CDR3 is TGCAGCGTGGTCGGACTAGTGGGTTTCCAAGAGACCCAGTACTTC. This encodes CSVVGLVGFQETQYF. The chain carries TRBV29-1 and TRBJ2-5; 7 bases fit TRBD2. The CDR3 has 15 residues. Germline V gene sequence: CDR1 SQVTM, CDR2 ANQGSEA. The trim removed 6 bases at V and 1 base at J, leaving 11 bases unmatched.

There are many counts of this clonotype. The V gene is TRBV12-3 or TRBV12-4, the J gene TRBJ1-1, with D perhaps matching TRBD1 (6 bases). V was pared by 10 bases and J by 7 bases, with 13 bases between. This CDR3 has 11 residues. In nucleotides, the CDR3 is TGTGCCACTGCTCTGACAGGTGAAGCTTTCTTT. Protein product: CATALTGEAFF.

The CDR3, as DNA: TGTGCCAGCAGTCAGGGACAGGACAATGAGCAGTTCTTC. As protein: CASSQGQDNEQFF. The V gene is TRBV13, the J gene TRBJ2-1, with TRBD1 matching over 8 bases. The germline V gene encodes CDR1 PRHDT and CDR2 FYEKMQ (reference sequence). The ends lost 6 bases at V and 5 bases at J; junction bases unmatched: 3. The length of the CDR3 is 13 residues. Together with reference TRBV13 and TRBJ2-1, the CDR3 gives the full variable domain: AAGVIQSPRHLIKEKRETATLKCYPIPRHDTVYWYQQGPGQDPQFLISFYEKMQSDKGSIPDRFSAQQFSDYHSELNMSSLELGDSALYFCASSQGQDNEQFFGPGTRLTVL.

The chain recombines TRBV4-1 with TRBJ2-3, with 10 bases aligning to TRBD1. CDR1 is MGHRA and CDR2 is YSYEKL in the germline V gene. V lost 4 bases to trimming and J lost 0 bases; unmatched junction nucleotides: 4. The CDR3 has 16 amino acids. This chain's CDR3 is CASSLTGQGSTDTQYF. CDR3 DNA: TGCGCCAGCAGCCTAACGGGACAGGGGAGCACAGATACGCAGTATTTT.

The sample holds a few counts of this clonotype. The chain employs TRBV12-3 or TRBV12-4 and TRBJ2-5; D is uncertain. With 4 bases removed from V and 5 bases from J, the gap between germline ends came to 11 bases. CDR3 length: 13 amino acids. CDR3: CASSSWAPETQYF. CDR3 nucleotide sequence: TGTGCCAGCAGTTCTTGGGCGCCGGAGACCCAGTACTTC.

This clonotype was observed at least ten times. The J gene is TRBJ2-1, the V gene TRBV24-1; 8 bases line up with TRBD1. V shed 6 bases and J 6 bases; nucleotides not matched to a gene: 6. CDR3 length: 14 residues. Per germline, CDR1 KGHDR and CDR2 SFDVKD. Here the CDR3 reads CATSSMDRVNEQFF. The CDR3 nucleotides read TGTGCCACCAGTTCCATGGACAGGGTCAATGAGCAGTTCTTC.

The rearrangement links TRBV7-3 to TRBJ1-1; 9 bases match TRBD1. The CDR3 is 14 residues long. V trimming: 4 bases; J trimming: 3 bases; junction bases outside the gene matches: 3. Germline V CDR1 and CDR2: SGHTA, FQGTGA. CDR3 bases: TGTGCCAGCAGCTCACGGACAGGGGACACTGAAGCTTTCTTT. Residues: CASSSRTGDTEAFF.

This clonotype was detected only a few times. The CDR3, as DNA: TGTGCCAGCAGCTTTGGCAAGACTAGTCCGCAGTTCTTC. Amino acids: CASSFGKTSPQFF. V is TRBV7-6 and J is TRBJ2-1; possibly TRBD2 for D (6 bases). In germline, CDR1 is SGHVS, CDR2 FNYEAQ. Trimming stripped 3 bases from V and 12 bases from J, with 15 bases between. The length of the CDR3 is 13 residues.

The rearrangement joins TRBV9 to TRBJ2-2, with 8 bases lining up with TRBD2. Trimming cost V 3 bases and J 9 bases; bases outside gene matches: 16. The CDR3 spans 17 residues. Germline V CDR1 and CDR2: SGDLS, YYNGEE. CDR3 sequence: CASSGRPGLGRRWELFF. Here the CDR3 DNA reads TGTGCCAGCAGCGGACGTCCGGGACTAGGTCGACGCTGGGAGCTGTTTTTT.

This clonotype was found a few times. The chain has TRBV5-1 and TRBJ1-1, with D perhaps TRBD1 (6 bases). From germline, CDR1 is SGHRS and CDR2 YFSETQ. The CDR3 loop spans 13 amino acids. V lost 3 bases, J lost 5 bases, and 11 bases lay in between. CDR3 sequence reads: CASSYDQGTEAFF. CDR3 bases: TGCGCCAGCAGCTACGACCAGGGGACTGAAGCTTTCTTT. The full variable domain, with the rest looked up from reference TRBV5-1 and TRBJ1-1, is KAGVTQTPRYLIKTRGQQVTLSCSPISGHRSVSWYQQTPGQGLQFLFEYFSETQRNKGNFPGRFSGRQFSNSRSEMNVSTLELGDSALYLCASSYDQGTEAFFGQGTRLTVV.